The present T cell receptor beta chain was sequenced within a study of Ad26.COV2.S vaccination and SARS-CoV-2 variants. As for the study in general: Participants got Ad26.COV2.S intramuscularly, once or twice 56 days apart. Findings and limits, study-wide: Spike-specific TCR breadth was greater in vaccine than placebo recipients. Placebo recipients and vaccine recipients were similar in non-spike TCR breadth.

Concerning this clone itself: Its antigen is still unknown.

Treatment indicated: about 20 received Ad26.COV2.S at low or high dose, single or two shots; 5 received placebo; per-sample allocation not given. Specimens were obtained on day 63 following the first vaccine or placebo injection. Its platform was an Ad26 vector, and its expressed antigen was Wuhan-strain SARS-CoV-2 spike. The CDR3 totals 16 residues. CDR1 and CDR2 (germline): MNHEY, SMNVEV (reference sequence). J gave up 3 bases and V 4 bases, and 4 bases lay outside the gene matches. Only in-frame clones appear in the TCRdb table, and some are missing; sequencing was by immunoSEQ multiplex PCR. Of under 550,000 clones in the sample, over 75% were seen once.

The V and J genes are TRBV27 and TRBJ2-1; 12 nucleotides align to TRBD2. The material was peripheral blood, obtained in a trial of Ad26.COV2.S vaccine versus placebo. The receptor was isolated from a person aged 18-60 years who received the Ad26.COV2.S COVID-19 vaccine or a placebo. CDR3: CASSSTSGSGYNEQFF. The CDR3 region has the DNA TGTGCCAGCAGTTCGACTAGCGGGAGCGGCTACAATGAGCAGTTCTTC.